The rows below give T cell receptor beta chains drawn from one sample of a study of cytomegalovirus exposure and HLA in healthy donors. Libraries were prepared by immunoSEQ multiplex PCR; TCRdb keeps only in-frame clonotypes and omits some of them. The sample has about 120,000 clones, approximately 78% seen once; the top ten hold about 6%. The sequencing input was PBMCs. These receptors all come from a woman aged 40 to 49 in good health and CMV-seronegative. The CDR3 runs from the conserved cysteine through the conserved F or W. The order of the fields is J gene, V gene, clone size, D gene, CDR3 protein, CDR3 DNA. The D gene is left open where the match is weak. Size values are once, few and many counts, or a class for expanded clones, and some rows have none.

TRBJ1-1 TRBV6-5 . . CASSYSTANTEAFF TGTGCCAGCAGTTACTCAACAGCGAACACTGAAGCTTTCTTT
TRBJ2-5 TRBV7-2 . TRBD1 CASSPTGGEETQYF TGTGCCAGCAGCCCGACAGGGGGCGAGGAGACCCAGTACTTC
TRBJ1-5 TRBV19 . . CASSGTPYSNQPQHF TGTGCCAGTAGTGGGACACCCTATAGCAATCAGCCCCAGCATTTT
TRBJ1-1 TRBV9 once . CASSARVGNTEAFF TGTGCCAGCAGCGCCAGGGTCGGAAACACTGAAGCTTTCTTT
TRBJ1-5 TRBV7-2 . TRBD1 CASSVQGDSQPQHF TGTGCCAGCAGCGTACAGGGGGATAGTCAGCCCCAGCATTTT
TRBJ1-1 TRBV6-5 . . CASRRGMGNTEAFF TGTGCCAGCAGGAGGGGGATGGGGAACACTGAAGCTTTCTTT
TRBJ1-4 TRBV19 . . CASSIRQSEKLFF TGTGCCAGTAGTATTCGACAGAGCGAAAAACTGTTTTTT
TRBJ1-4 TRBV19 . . CATGGLREKLFF TGTGCTACGGGGGGTCTACGGGAAAAACTGTTTTTT
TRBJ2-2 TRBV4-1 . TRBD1 CASSARQGGGELFF TGCGCCAGCAGCGCGAGACAGGGGGGCGGGGAGCTGTTTTTT
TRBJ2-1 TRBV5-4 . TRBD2 CASSAPSGSDEQFF TGTGCCAGCAGCGCCCCTAGCGGGAGTGATGAGCAGTTCTTC
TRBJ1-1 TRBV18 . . CASSHSLERAYTEAFF TGTGCCAGCTCACACTCTCTGGAGAGGGCTTACACTGAAGCTTTCTTT
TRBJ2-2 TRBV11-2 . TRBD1 CASRSLQGSGELFF TGTGCCAGCAGATCCCTACAGGGGTCCGGGGAGCTGTTTTTT
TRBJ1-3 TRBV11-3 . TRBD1 CASSLQGSAGNTIYF TGTGCCAGCAGCCTACAGGGGTCGGCTGGAAACACCATATATTTT
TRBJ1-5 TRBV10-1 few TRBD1 CASSGRGQSYNQPQHF TGCGCCAGCAGTGGAAGGGGACAGAGTTACAATCAGCCCCAGCATTTT
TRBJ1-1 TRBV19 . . CATNEGDTEAFF TGTGCCACAAACGAGGGAGACACTGAAGCTTTCTTT
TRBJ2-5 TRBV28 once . CASSLKFNRQETQYF TGTGCCAGCAGTTTAAAGTTTAACAGACAAGAGACCCAGTACTTC
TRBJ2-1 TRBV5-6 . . CASSLYKDFYNEQFF TGTGCCAGCAGCTTGTATAAGGACTTCTACAATGAGCAGTTCTTC
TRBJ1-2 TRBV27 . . CASSFTRSVYGYTF TGTGCCAGCAGTTTCACGAGGAGTGTCTATGGCTACACCTTC
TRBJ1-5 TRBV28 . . CASKKRQYSNQPQHF TGTGCCAGCAAAAAAAGACAGTATAGCAATCAGCCCCAGCATTTT
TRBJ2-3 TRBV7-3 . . CASSGLSSGGSTDTQYF TGTGCCAGCAGCGGGCTAAGTAGCGGAGGGAGCACAGATACGCAGTATTTT
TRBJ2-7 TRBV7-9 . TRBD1 CASSFVVVGQGYEQYF TGTGCCAGCAGCTTTGTCGTGGTGGGACAGGGATACGAGCAGTACTTC
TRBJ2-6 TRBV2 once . CASSRQVTGANVLTF TGTGCCAGCAGTAGACAGGTTACTGGGGCCAACGTCCTGACTTTC
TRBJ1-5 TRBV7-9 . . CSSSLGQQPQHF TGTTCCAGCAGCTTAGGGCAGCAGCCCCAGCATTTT
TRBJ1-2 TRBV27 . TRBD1 CASSLGTGPLYGYTF TGTGCCAGCAGTTTAGGGACAGGGCCTCTGTATGGCTACACCTTC
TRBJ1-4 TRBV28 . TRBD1 CASRSTGDRVLNEKLFF TGTGCCAGCAGATCCACGGGGGACAGGGTGTTGAATGAAAAACTGTTTTTT
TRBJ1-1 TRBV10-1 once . CASTPGGKERAFF TGCGCCAGCACCCCCGGGGGGAAGGAGCGAGCTTTCTTT
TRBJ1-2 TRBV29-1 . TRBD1 CSVAGTADGYTF TGCAGCGTTGCTGGGACAGCGGACGGCTACACCTTC
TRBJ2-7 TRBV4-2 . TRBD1 CASSQRRDRGRGGRSYEQYF TGTGCCAGCAGCCAGCGCCGGGACAGGGGGCGCGGTGGGCGCTCCTACGAGCAGTACTTC
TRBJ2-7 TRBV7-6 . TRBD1 CATCNRGVYEQYF TGTGCCACATGCAACAGGGGAGTATACGAGCAGTACTTC
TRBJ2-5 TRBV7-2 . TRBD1 CASSMDRAPQETQYF TGTGCCAGCAGCATGGACAGGGCCCCCCAAGAGACCCAGTACTTC
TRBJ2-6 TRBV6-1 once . CASSERQGSGANGLTF TGTGCCAGCAGTGAAAGGCAGGGGTCTGGGGCCAACGGCCTGACTTTC
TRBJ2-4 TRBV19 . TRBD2 CASSILGREYQYF TGTGCCAGTAGTATACTCGGGCGGGAGTATCAGTACTTC
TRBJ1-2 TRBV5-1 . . CASSLDPVNYGYTF TGCGCCAGCAGCTTGGATCCAGTAAACTATGGCTACACCTTC
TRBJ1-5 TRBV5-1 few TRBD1 CASSPGGRQPQHF TGCGCCAGCAGCCCAGGGGGCCGCCAGCCCCAGCATTTT
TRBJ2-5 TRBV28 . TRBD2 CASSLGTRPRETQYF TGTGCCAGCAGTTTAGGGACTAGACCCAGAGAGACCCAGTACTTC
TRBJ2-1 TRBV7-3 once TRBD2 CASSPGTSFEDEQFF TGTGCCAGCAGCCCCGGGACTAGCTTTGAGGATGAGCAGTTCTTC
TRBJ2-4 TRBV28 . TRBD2 CASSLDGLAGGPAKNIQYF TGTGCCAGCAGTTTAGATGGGTTAGCGGGAGGGCCGGCCAAAAACATTCAGTACTTC
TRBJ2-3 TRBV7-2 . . CASSLVVTDTQYF TGTGCCAGCAGCTTAGTCGTCACAGATACGCAGTATTTT
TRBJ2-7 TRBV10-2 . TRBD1 CASSVWTGTGEQYF TGCGCCAGCAGTGTCTGGACAGGGACGGGCGAGCAGTACTTC
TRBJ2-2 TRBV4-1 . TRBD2 CARRAASGDHRGAVF TGCGCCAGACGAGCGGCTAGCGGGGATCACCGGGGAGCTGTTTTT